Sequencing of this TCR beta chain was carried out in a study of radiotherapy plus CTLA-4 blockade in lung cancer. Clones were read by immunoSEQ multiplex PCR, and TCRdb kept only the in-frame ones, dropping some. The sample records 65,000 to 85,000 clones, roughly 69% being singletons. The CDR3 is 13 residues long. The germline V gene encodes CDR1 SQVTM and CDR2 ANQGSEA. Trimming left V 3 bases short and J 3 bases short, with 11 bases between. V gene TRBV29-1 combines with J gene TRBJ1-2, with D unclear. The origin of this receptor is a human donor with non-small cell lung cancer whose response to radiotherapy plus ipilimumab could not be evaluated. Here the sequenced sample was peripheral blood, taken from a patient treated with radiotherapy plus ipilimumab. The CDR3: CSVDLPPHYGYTF. CDR3 nucleotides: TGCAGCGTTGACCTCCCTCCCCACTATGGCTACACCTTC.